Following are 16 T cell receptor beta chains from one sample sequenced in a study of blood T cell repertoires in COVID-19. Clones were read by immunoSEQ multiplex PCR, and TCRdb kept only the in-frame ones, dropping some. The data contain around 250,000 clones, roughly four fifths of them singletons. The sequenced sample consisted of peripheral blood. These receptors were taken from a young man who had recovered from COVID-19.

The chain links TRBV5-4 to TRBJ2-1; 15 nucleotides line up with TRBD2. Trimming took 4 bases from V and 10 from J; bases not matched to a gene: 6. The CDR3 has 15 amino acids. Per the germline V gene, CDR1 is SGHNT and CDR2 is YYREEE (reference sequence). CDR3: CASSRGLAGGQEQFF. The CDR3, as DNA: TGTGCCAGCAGCCGAGGACTAGCGGGGGGGCAGGAGCAGTTCTTC.

This chain connects TRBV20-1 to TRBJ1-2; unclear D gene. Looked up from germline, CDR1 is DFQATT and CDR2 is SNEGSKA (reference sequence). Trimming stripped 3 bases from V and 0 bases from J, with 5 bases between. This CDR3 comprises 12 residues. The CDR3 spells CSASSANYGYTF. The CDR3 coding sequence is TGCAGTGCTAGTTCAGCTAACTATGGCTACACCTTC.

This chain uses TRBV5-4 with TRBJ1-1; 8 bases align to TRBD1. The CDR3 is 15 residues long. Trimming removed 5 bases from V and 2 bases from J; junction bases left unmatched: 8. The germline V gene encodes CDR1 SGHNT and CDR2 YYREEE (reference sequence). This CDR3 is CASRRTGTINTEAFF. CDR3 nucleotides: TGTGCCAGCAGACGGACAGGGACAATCAACACTGAAGCTTTCTTT.

The chain employs TRBV18 and TRBJ2-7; D perhaps matches TRBD1 (6 bases). V lost 3 bases to trimming and J lost 0 bases, with 18 bases between them. Germline CDR1 KGHSH, CDR2 LQKENI. This CDR3 spans 17 amino acids. The CDR3 DNA is TGTGCCAGCTCACCTCAAGACCCCAGGGGAAACTCCTACGAGCAGTACGTC. Protein: CASSPQDPRGNSYEQYV.

The gene calls are TRBV5-8 and TRBJ2-3; 10 nucleotides line up with TRBD2. Germline V gives CDR1 SGHTS, CDR2 YDEGEE. V was clipped by 2 bases and J by 4 bases; unmatched bases: 10. CDR3 length: 17 amino acids. Here the CDR3 DNA reads TGTGCCAGCAGCTTCAGCGGGGGGGCCGGGTTGTCAGATACGCAGTATTTT. As protein: CASSFSGGAGLSDTQYF.

V is TRBV29-1 and J is TRBJ1-2, with 8 bases identical to TRBD1. Germline lookup yields CDR1 SQVTM and CDR2 ANQGSEA. With V trimmed by 2 bases and J by 7 bases, 15 bases remained unmatched. The length of the CDR3 is 16 residues. CDR3 sequence reads: CSVELDRAHKPGGYTF. As DNA, the CDR3 is TGCAGCGTTGAATTGGACAGGGCCCATAAACCAGGTGGCTACACCTTC.

The chain recombines TRBV4-1 with TRBJ2-2, with D unresolved. This CDR3 contains 15 residues. Germline loops: CDR1 MGHRA, CDR2 YSYEKL. Trimming left V 1 base short and J 5 bases short, with 11 bases between. DNA of the CDR3: TGCGCCAGCAGCCAAGTCAGGTTTGGAACCGGGGAGCTGTTTTTT. Its protein is CASSQVRFGTGELFF.

This clone was recorded a few times. The V gene is TRBV6-6, the J gene TRBJ1-3; perhaps TRBD1 as D (5 bases). Germline assignment: CDR1 MNHNY and CDR2 SVGAGI (reference sequence). The V and J ends lost 2 bases and 2 bases respectively, with 10 bases between them. CDR3 length: 15 amino acids. The CDR3 is CASSYTGEPGNTIYF. Written as DNA, the CDR3 is TGTGCCAGCAGTTACACAGGCGAACCTGGAAACACCATATATTTT.

The chain couples TRBV2 to TRBJ1-5; D is uncertain. V lost 6 bases to trimming and J lost 7 bases, with 10 bases between them. CDR1 is SNHLY, CDR2 FYNNEI, per germline. CDR3 length: 12 amino acids. As DNA, the CDR3 is TGTGCCAGCAGCGTCAGTTTGCAGCCCCAGCATTTT. As protein: CASSVSLQPQHF.

The chain joins TRBV5-1 to TRBJ2-5, with TRBD2 identical over 9 bases. Germline values: CDR1 SGHRS, CDR2 YFSETQ. J lost 2 bases, V lost 1 base, and 6 bases had no gene match. The CDR3 sequence is 16 residues long. The CDR3 loop reads CASSLMPTSGQETQYF. In nucleotides, the CDR3 is TGCGCCAGCAGCTTGATGCCGACTAGCGGACAAGAGACCCAGTACTTC.

This clone was recorded a few times. The rearrangement joins TRBV19 to TRBJ2-2; possible D gene TRBD1, 5 bases. V lost 7 bases to trimming and J lost 3 bases, with 18 bases between them. The CDR3 is 16 amino acids. Looked up from germline, CDR1 is LNHDA and CDR2 is SQIVND (reference sequence). Written as DNA, the CDR3 is TGTGCCAGTACCCCAACTCAAGGGGTTTACACCGGGGAGCTGTTTTTT. It yields the protein CASTPTQGVYTGELFF. The full variable domain, with the rest looked up from reference TRBV19 and TRBJ2-2, is DGGITQSPKYLFRKEGQNVTLSCEQNLNHDAMYWYRQDPGQGLRLIYYSQIVNDFQKGDIAEGYSVSREKKESFPLTVTSAQKNPTAFYLCASTPTQGVYTGELFFGEGSRLTVL.

The chain uses TRBV11-1 and TRBJ2-1, with D perhaps TRBD1 (5 bases). Trimming removed 5 bases at V and 7 bases at J, with 12 bases between. The CDR3 runs to 13 residues. The germline gives CDR1 SGHAT, CDR2 FQDESV (reference sequence). The CDR3 DNA sequence: TGTGCCAGCAGCCTCCCAGGGCCAAATGAGCAGTTCTTC. It yields the protein CASSLPGPNEQFF.

V usage is TRBV2 and J usage is TRBJ2-6; 10 bases are shared with TRBD1. The trim removed 9 bases at V and 4 bases at J, leaving 3 bases unmatched. Germline assignment: CDR1 SNHLY and CDR2 FYNNEI. The CDR3 contains 14 residues. The chain's CDR3 is CARGQGTGANVLTF. CDR3 coding DNA: TGTGCCAGGGGACAGGGGACCGGGGCCAACGTCCTGACTTTC.

Here the CDR3 reads CASSLLRGPYNEQFF. DNA of the CDR3: TGTGCCAGCAGTTTATTGCGGGGTCCCTACAATGAGCAGTTCTTC. This sequence joins TRBV27 and TRBJ2-1, with D possibly matching TRBD2 (6 bases). Per germline, CDR1 MNHEY and CDR2 SMNVEV (reference sequence). The CDR3 extends over 15 amino acids. V was trimmed by 1 base and J by 2 bases, leaving 9 bases between them.

This clone was detected only once. The chain carries TRBV19 and TRBJ1-4; perhaps TRBD1 as D (6 bases). The V gene's germline CDR1 is LNHDA and CDR2 SQIVND (reference sequence). The CDR3 consists of 15 residues. V was clipped by 3 bases and J by 5 bases, with 13 bases between them. In DNA, the CDR3 is TGTGCCAGTAGTATTTCCGACAGGTGGAATGAAAAACTGTTTTTT. It translates to CASSISDRWNEKLFF.

This chain uses TRBV6-5 with TRBJ1-2, with 8 bases aligning to TRBD1. This CDR3 contains 16 residues. V lost 4 bases and J lost 2; bases outside the gene matches: 9. Germline V lookup: CDR1 MNHEY, CDR2 SVGAGI. The CDR3 nucleotides read TGTGCCAGCAGTTCCACACGCGACAGGGGCAACTATGGCTACACCTTC. This gives the protein CASSSTRDRGNYGYTF.